Following are 20 T cell receptor beta chains from one sample sequenced in a study of tumor-infiltrating lymphocytes in glioblastoma multiforme. TCRB libraries came from RNA via three nested multiplex PCR rounds. TCRdb called the multiplex PCR reads again in MiXCR, with one record for every CDR3 protein. This sample has 20,000 or so distinct CDR3 sequences, with about 70% found just once. Sequencing input: peripheral blood. Receptors were obtained from a male donor with glioblastoma.

The V and J genes are TRBV29-1 and TRBJ2-2; D unclear. This CDR3 spans 11 amino acids. From germline, CDR1 is SQVTM and CDR2 ANQGSEA. The V and J ends lost 4 bases and 6 bases respectively, with 6 bases between them. CDR3 protein: CSVGGSGELFF. The CDR3 DNA reads TGCAGCGTTGGGGGTTCCGGGGAGCTGTTTTTT.

The V and J genes are TRBV4-2 and TRBJ1-1; no firm D call. Trimming left V 5 bases short and J 7 bases short, with 11 bases between. The CDR3 runs to 12 residues. Germline V CDR1 and CDR2: LGHNA, YNFKEQ. DNA for the CDR3: TGTGCCAGCAGCGATACTCCCGATGAAGCTTTCTTT. Residues: CASSDTPDEAFF.

The chain has TRBV30 and TRBJ1-1; D is ambiguous. This CDR3 comprises 11 residues. V gave up 4 bases and J gave up 0 bases, with 3 bases separating them. CDR1 is GTSNPN and CDR2 is SVGIG in the germline V gene (reference sequence). The CDR3 loop is CAWMLNTEAFF. In DNA form, the CDR3 reads TGTGCCTGGATGTTGAACACTGAAGCTTTCTTT.

A note on this clonotype: Germline is not matched at one junction end, which may reflect a read error. This rearrangement joins TRBV11-2 to TRBJ2-5, with 9 bases identical to TRBD2. CDR3 length: 14 amino acids. Germline V gene sequence: CDR1 SGHAT, CDR2 FQNNGV. The chain's CDR3 is CANSLASGTETQYF. Here the CDR3 DNA reads TGTGCCAACAGCTTAGCTAGCGGGACGGAGACCCAGTACTTC.

J is TRBJ2-1 and V is TRBV13, with TRBD1 identical over 8 bases. J gave up 8 bases and V 4 bases, and 13 bases lay outside the gene matches. Germline CDR1 reads PRHDT; CDR2 reads FYEKMQ (reference sequence). The CDR3 is made up of 16 amino acids. CDR3 region: CASSSPADRASDEQFF. CDR3 DNA sequence: TGTGCCAGCAGCTCACCAGCGGACAGGGCTTCGGATGAGCAGTTCTTC.

The rearrangement links TRBV28 to TRBJ2-3; D remains unclear. Germline lookup yields CDR1 MDHEN and CDR2 SYDVKM. CDR3 length equals 12 residues. Trimming removed 7 bases from V and 2 bases from J, with 7 bases in between. The CDR3 loop is CASNQFTDTQYF. In DNA, the CDR3 is TGTGCCAGCAACCAGTTCACAGATACGCAGTATTTT.

V usage is TRBV6-4 and J usage is TRBJ1-1; 7 bases line up with TRBD1. CDR3 length: 14 residues. Germline CDR1 MRHNA, CDR2 SNTAGT. The junction had 4 bases not matched to a gene; V was cut back by 5 bases and J by 1 base. This CDR3 is CASSSGTENTEAFF. For the CDR3, the DNA is TGTGCCAGCAGTTCCGGGACAGAGAACACTGAAGCTTTCTTT.

This clonotype was detected ten times or more. The chain uses TRBV12-3 or TRBV12-4 and TRBJ1-5; TRBD1 might be the D (6 bases). The CDR3 extends over 15 amino acids. V shed 3 bases and J shed 2 bases, with 11 bases lying between them. The DNA of the CDR3 is TGTGCCAGCAGTTTCTCGGGGGGCGGCAATCAGCCCCAGCATTTT. Translated, it gives CASSFSGGGNQPQHF.

On this clonotype: A much larger clone lies a single base off, so this may be a read error. The chain uses TRBV12-3 or TRBV12-4 and TRBJ2-7, with TRBD1 matching over 9 bases. This CDR3 is 14 amino acids long. J gave up 2 bases and V 7 bases, and 6 bases lay outside the gene matches. The CDR3 spells CASNGTGRTYEQYF. The DNA of the CDR3 is TGTGCCAGCAACGGGACAGGGAGAACCTACGAGCAGTACTTC.

Sample share makes this clonotype medium-sized. V usage is TRBV4-2 and J usage is TRBJ2-3; D may be TRBD1 or TRBD2 (5 bases each). The CDR3 length is 16 residues. Germline V gene sequence: CDR1 LGHNA, CDR2 YNFKEQ. V was pared by 0 bases and J by 3 bases, with 13 bases between. CDR3: CASSQDRGGFTDTQYF. The CDR3 region has the DNA TGTGCCAGCAGCCAAGATCGTGGGGGATTTACAGATACGCAGTATTTT.

Regarding this clonotype: At one end, the junction sequence differs from germline, possibly due to a read error. The gene calls are TRBV29-1 and TRBJ1-2; 11 bases are shared with TRBD1. Germline loops: CDR1 SQVTM, CDR2 ANQGSEA. This CDR3 region has 12 residues. The CDR3 sequence: CSAEGTGGDYTF. The CDR3 DNA reads TGCAGCGCTGAAGGGACAGGGGGTGACTACACCTTC.

Concerning this clonotype: This may come from a read error, since a much larger clone is one base off. The CDR3 is CATRSSFSYKEQFF. CDR3 in DNA: TGTGCCACCCGTTCGAGCTTCTCCTACAAAGAGCAGTTCTTC. The V call is TRBV10-3, the J call TRBJ2-1, with D unresolved. The germline V gene has CDR1 ENHRY and CDR2 SYGVKD. This CDR3 comprises 14 residues.

The chain carries TRBV11-2 and TRBJ2-7, with D perhaps TRBD1 (5 bases). Per the germline V gene, CDR1 is SGHAT and CDR2 is FQNNGV. Trimming removed 9 bases at V and 7 bases at J, with 25 bases between. The CDR3 is 15 residues long. Here the CDR3 reads CASTLTGALVGEQYF. DNA of the CDR3: TGTGCCAGTACCCTCACTGGGGCTTTAGTTGGGGAGCAGTACTTC. Based on the CDR3 plus reference TRBV11-2 and TRBJ2-7, the full variable domain is EAGVAQSPRYKIIEKRQSVAFWCNPISGHATLYWYQQILGQGPKLLIQFQNNGVVDDSQLPKDRFSAERLKGVDSTLKIQPAKLEDSAVYLCASTLTGALVGEQYFGPGTRLTVT.

Note on this clonotype: A read error may be the cause here, since a much bigger clone is one base away. The J gene is TRBJ1-1, the V gene TRBV29-1, with unresolved D. The CDR3 has 15 residues. Deletions cut 5 bases from V and 1 base from J, with 17 bases between. CDR1 and CDR2 from the germline V gene are SQVTM and ANQGSEA. The DNA of the CDR3 is TGCAGCGTTCGGCTGGTACTGAATACGAACACTGAAGCTTTCTTT. Its protein is CSVRLVLNTNTEAFF.

With regard to this clonotype: One junction end disagrees with the germline gene, perhaps due to a read error. The rearrangement links TRBV6-1 to TRBJ2-5, with 7 bases aligning to TRBD1. Germline V CDR1 and CDR2: MNHNS, SASEGT. This CDR3 has 16 amino acids. The CDR3 here is CASSGCIQGNQETQYF. For the CDR3, the DNA is TGTGCCAGCAGTGGGTGCATACAGGGGAACCAGGAGACCCAGTACTTC.

This clonotype has a count of ten or more. This chain joins TRBV28 and TRBJ2-1, with 10 positions matching TRBD1. The V and J ends lost 5 bases and 10 bases, in that order; junction bases with no gene match: 14. The CDR3 contains 16 residues. Germline lookup yields CDR1 MDHEN and CDR2 SYDVKM. CDR3: CASSQSDRGLTREQFF. CDR3 coding DNA: TGTGCCAGCAGTCAATCCGACAGGGGGCTTACACGCGAGCAGTTCTTC.

This clonotype was observed a single time. A much larger clone lies one base from this, so it may be a read error. V is TRBV29-1 and J is TRBJ2-5; TRBD2 is a possible D gene (6 bases). The CDR3 is made up of 11 amino acids. Germline-derived CDR1 and CDR2 are SQVTM and ANQGSEA. CDR3 protein: CTGHAGGTQYF. The CDR3 DNA reads TGCACCGGCCATGCCGGGGGGACCCAGTACTTC.

The chain uses TRBV29-1 and TRBJ2-1; TRBD2 matches 11 bases. This CDR3 is built from 14 residues. The ends lost 3 bases at V and 6 bases at J; junction bases unmatched: 4. CDR1 is SQVTM, CDR2 ANQGSEA, per germline. CDR3 region: CSVDGTSGTNEQFF. DNA of the CDR3: TGCAGCGTTGACGGGACTAGCGGCACCAATGAGCAGTTCTTC.

Notes on this clonotype: A read error may produce the germline difference seen at one junction end. The chain recombines TRBV11-2 with TRBJ2-3; D call uncertain. Germline V CDR1 and CDR2: SGHAT, FQNNGV. The CDR3 has 15 amino acids. The CDR3 sequence: CANSPLLQWADTQYF. CDR3 sequence (DNA): TGTGCCAACAGCCCCCTGCTCCAGTGGGCAGATACGCAATATTTT.

The chain combines TRBV11-2 with TRBJ2-1; D possibly matches TRBD1 or TRBD2 (6 bases each). Germline V gene lookup returns CDR1 SGHAT and CDR2 FQNNGV. There are 17 residues in the CDR3. V dropped 7 bases and J dropped 3 bases, with 22 bases sitting between them. The CDR3 DNA reads TGTGCCAGCATCTTGGCCCAGGGGCTAGCGTACTACAATGAGCAGTTCTTC. Amino acid sequence: CASILAQGLAYYNEQFF.